One sample yielded the 5 T cell receptor beta chains listed below, sequenced in a study of technical replicates of blood from a handful of donors. The repertoire was sequenced with immunoSEQ multiplex PCR; TCRdb's copy has only in-frame clones and lacks some. Here the sample spans about 62,000 clones, about 90% being singletons. The sequenced sample was PBMCs. Receptors originate from a human donor in good health. Some clones in this sample may be carry-over from other donors' samples.

In this sample, this clone turned up a few times. The chain has TRBV5-4 and TRBJ1-2; tentative D call: TRBD1 (5 bases). There are 14 residues in the CDR3. Germline V CDR1 and CDR2: SGHNT, YYREEE (reference sequence). With 4 bases removed from V and 5 bases from J, the gap between germline ends came to 15 bases. CDR3 bases: TGTGCCAGCAGCCCCTTAGTGGGGACTTATGGCTACACCTTC. Translated: CASSPLVGTYGYTF.

The rearrangement joins TRBV18 to TRBJ1-1; 7 bases align to TRBD1. CDR1 KGHSH and CDR2 LQKENI come from the germline V gene. The junction had 3 bases not matched to a gene; V was cut back by 2 bases and J by 6 bases. The CDR3 contains 13 residues. CDR3 loop: CASSPDRVSEAFF. For the CDR3, the DNA is TGTGCCAGCTCACCAGACAGGGTTTCTGAAGCTTTCTTT.

This chain uses TRBV7-8 with TRBJ2-2, with TRBD2 matching over 12 bases. J gave up 5 bases and V 2 bases, and 0 bases lay outside the gene matches. The CDR3 contains 15 residues. Germline V CDR1 and CDR2: SGHVS, FQNEAQ. The CDR3 protein is CASSLLAGGTGELFF. As DNA, the CDR3 is TGTGCCAGCAGCTTACTAGCGGGGGGGACCGGGGAGCTGTTTTTT. Using reference TRBV7-8 and TRBJ2-2 for the parts outside the CDR3, the full variable domain is GAGVSQSPRYKVAKRGQDVALRCDPISGHVSLFWYQQALGQGPEFLTYFQNEAQLDKSGLPSDRFFAERPEGSVSTLKIQRTQQEDSAVYLCASSLLAGGTGELFFGEGSRLTVL.

The chain employs TRBV7-3 and TRBJ2-1; maybe TRBD2 (6 bases). The germline CDR1 and CDR2 sequences are SGHTA and FQGTGA. The V and J ends lost 0 bases and 4 bases respectively, with 16 bases between them. CDR3 length equals 17 residues. This CDR3 is CASSLTAGTLGYNEQFF. The CDR3 nucleotides are TGTGCCAGCAGCTTAACCGCCGGGACTCTCGGGTACAATGAGCAGTTCTTC.

The J gene is TRBJ1-4, the V gene TRBV7-9; 8 bases fit TRBD1. The CDR3 is 14 residues long. Unmatched junction bases numbered 2, after V lost 3 bases and J lost 5 bases. Germline CDR1 reads SEHNR; CDR2 reads FQNEAQ (reference sequence). This CDR3 is CASSLGQVNEKLFF. Written as DNA, the CDR3 is TGTGCCAGCAGCTTGGGACAGGTCAATGAAAAACTGTTTTTT. Full variable domain (missing parts from reference TRBV7-9 and TRBJ1-4): DTGVSQNPRHKITKRGQNVTFRCDPISEHNRLYWYRQTLGQGPEFLTYFQNEAQLEKSRLLSDRFSAERPKGSFSTLEIQRTEQGDSAMYLCASSLGQVNEKLFFGSGTQLSVL.